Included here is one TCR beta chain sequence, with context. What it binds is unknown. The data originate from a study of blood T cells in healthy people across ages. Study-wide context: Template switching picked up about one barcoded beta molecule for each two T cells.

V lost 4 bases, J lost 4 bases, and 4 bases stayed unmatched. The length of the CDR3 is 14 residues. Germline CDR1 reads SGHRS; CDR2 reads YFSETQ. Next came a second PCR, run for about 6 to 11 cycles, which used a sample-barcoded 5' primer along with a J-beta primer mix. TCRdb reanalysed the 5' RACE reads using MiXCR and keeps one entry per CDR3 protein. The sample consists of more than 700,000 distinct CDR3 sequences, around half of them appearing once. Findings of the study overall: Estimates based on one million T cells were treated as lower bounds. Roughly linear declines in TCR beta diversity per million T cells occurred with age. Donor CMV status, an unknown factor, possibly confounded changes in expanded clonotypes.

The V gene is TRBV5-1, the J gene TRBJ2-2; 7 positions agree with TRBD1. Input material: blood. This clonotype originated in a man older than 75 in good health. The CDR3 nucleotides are TGCGCCAGCAGCCCACAGGGGATCACCGGGGAGCTGTTTTTT. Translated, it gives CASSPQGITGELFF.